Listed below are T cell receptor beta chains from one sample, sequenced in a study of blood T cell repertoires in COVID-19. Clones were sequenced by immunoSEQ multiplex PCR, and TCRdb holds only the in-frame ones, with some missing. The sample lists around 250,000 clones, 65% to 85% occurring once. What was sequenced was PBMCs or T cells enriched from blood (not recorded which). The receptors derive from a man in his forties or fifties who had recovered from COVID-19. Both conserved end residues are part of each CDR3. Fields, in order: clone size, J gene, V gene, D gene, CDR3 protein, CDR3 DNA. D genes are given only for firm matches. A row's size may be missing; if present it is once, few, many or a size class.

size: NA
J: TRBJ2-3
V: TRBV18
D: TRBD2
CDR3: CASSPELAGVADTQYF
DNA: TGTGCCAGCTCACCTGAACTAGCGGGAGTGGCAGATACGCAGTATTTT

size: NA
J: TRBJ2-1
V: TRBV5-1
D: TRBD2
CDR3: CASSLVAGEVEQFF
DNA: TGCGCCAGCAGCTTGGTCGCGGGAGAGGTTGAGCAGTTCTTC

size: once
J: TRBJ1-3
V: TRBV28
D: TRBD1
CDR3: CASSPPGQLLRSSGNTIYF
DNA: TGTGCCAGCAGTCCACCGGGACAGCTGCTAAGGAGCTCTGGAAACACCATATATTTT

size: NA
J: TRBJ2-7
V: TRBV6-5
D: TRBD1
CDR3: CASSRDSLTYEQYF
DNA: TGTGCCAGCAGTCGGGACAGTTTGACCTACGAGCAGTACTTC

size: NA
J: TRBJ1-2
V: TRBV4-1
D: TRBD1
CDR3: CASSQRQGSYGYTF
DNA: TGCGCCAGCAGCCAGCGACAGGGGAGCTATGGCTACACCTTC

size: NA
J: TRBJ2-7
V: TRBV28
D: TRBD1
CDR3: CASRITGTGSYEQYF
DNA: TGTGCCAGCAGAATTACAGGGACAGGATCCTACGAGCAGTACTTC

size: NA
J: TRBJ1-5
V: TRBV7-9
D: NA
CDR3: CASSLDREYQPQHF
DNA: TGTGCCAGCAGCTTAGACAGGGAATATCAGCCCCAGCATTTT

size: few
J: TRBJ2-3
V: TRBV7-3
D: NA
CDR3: CASSSRAQGTQYF
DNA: TGTGCCAGCAGCTCTAGAGCACAGGGAACGCAGTATTTT

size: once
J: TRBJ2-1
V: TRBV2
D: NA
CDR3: CASSEDRQIYNEQFF
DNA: TGTGCCAGCAGTGAAGACAGACAGATCTACAATGAGCAGTTCTTC

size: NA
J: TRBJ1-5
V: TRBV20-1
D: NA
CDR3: CSAKGLQPQHF
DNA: TGCAGTGCTAAGGGGCTTCAGCCCCAGCATTTT

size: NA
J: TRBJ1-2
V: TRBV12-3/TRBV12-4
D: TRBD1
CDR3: CASSRTGGEGYTF
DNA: TGTGCCAGCAGTCGGACAGGGGGCGAGGGCTACACCTTC

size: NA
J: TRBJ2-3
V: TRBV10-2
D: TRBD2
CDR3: CASSIRTSGRDTQYF
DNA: TGCGCCAGCAGTATAAGGACTAGCGGACGGGATACGCAGTATTTT

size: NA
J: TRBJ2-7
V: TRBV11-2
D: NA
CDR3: CASSPVVGGHEQYF
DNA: TGTGCCAGCAGCCCTGTCGTGGGAGGACACGAGCAGTACTTC

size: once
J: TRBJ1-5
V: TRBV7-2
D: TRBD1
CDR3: CASSFWDRRAQPQHF
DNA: TGTGCCAGCAGCTTCTGGGACAGGAGGGCTCAGCCCCAGCATTTT

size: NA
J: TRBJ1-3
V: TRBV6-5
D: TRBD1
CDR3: CASRGQGLRNTIYF
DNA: TGTGCCAGCAGAGGACAGGGACTTAGAAACACCATATATTTT

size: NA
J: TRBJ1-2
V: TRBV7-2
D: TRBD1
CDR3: CASSPEQGLHGYTF
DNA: TGTGCCAGCAGCCCGGAACAGGGGTTACATGGCTACACCTTC

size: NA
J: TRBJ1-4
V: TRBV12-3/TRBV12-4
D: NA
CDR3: CASSWRENEKLFF
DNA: TGTGCCAGCAGTTGGCGGGAAAATGAAAAACTGTTTTTT

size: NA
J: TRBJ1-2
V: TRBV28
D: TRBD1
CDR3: CASSLSGGGYTF
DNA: TGTGCCAGCAGTTTATCAGGGGGTGGCTACACCTTC

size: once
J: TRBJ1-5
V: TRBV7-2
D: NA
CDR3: CASSLGRGGNQPQHF
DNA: TGTGCCAGCAGCTTGGGCAGGGGCGGCAATCAGCCCCAGCATTTT

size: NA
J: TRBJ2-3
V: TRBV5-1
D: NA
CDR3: CASPPTGTSTDTQYF
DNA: TGCGCCAGCCCCCCGACAGGAACTAGCACAGATACGCAGTATTTT

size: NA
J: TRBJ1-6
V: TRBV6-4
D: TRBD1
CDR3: CASREGTGRSPLHF
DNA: TGTGCCAGCAGAGAGGGGACAGGGAGATCACCCCTCCACTTT

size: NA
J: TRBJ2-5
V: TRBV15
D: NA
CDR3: CATSSGPPRNAQYF
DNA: TGTGCCACCAGCAGCGGTCCTCCCCGTAATGCCCAGTACTTC

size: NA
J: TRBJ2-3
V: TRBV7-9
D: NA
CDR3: CASSNRDYTDTQYF
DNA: TGTGCCAGCAGCAACAGGGACTACACAGATACGCAGTATTTT

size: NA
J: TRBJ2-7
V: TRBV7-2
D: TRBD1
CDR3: CASSRNRGYEQYF
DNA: TGTGCCAGCAGCCGTAACAGGGGCTACGAGCAGTACTTC

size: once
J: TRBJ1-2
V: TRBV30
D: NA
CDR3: CAWSISSGGGYGYTF
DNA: TGTGCCTGGAGTATATCTTCGGGGGGGGGCTATGGCTACACCTTC

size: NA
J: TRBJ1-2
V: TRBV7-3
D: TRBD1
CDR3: CASSLKTGTGAPRTF
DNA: TGTGCCAGCAGCTTAAAGACCGGGACAGGGGCGCCTAGGACCTTC

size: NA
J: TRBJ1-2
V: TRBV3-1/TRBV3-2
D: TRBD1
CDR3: CASSPQGAIGYTF
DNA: TGTGCCAGCAGTCCACAGGGGGCGATCGGCTACACCTTC

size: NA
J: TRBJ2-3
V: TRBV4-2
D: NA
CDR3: CASSQVDHRADTQYF
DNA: TGTGCCAGCAGCCAAGTCGATCACCGGGCAGATACGCAGTATTTT

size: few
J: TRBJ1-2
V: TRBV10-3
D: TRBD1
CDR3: CAIKPGQGYGYTF
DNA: TGTGCCATCAAACCGGGACAGGGCTATGGCTACACCTTC

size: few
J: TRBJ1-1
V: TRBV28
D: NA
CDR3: CASSPVGLPLPGTEAFF
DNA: TGTGCCAGCAGTCCCGTGGGACTTCCCCTCCCGGGCACTGAAGCTTTCTTT

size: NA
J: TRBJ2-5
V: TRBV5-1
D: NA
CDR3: CASSLRRGQETQYF
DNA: TGCGCCAGCAGCTTGCGGCGAGGGCAAGAGACCCAGTACTTC

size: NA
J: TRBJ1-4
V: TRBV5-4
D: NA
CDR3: CASSWSLGSRATNEKLFF
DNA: TGTGCCAGCAGCTGGTCTTTGGGCAGCCGAGCAACTAATGAAAAACTGTTTTTT

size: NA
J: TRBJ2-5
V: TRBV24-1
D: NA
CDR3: CATRPLGDIILLQETQYF
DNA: TGTGCCACCAGGCCACTAGGGGACATCATCTTGCTCCAAGAGACCCAGTACTTC

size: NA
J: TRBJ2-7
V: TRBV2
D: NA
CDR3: CASLESSYEQYF
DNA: TGTGCCAGCCTCGAGAGCTCCTACGAGCAGTACTTC

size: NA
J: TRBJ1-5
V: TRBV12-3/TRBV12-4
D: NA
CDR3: CASRPGRSQPQHF
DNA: TGTGCCAGCCGCCCCGGGAGAAGTCAGCCCCAGCATTTT

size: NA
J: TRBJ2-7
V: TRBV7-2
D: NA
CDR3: CASSRDGVGEQYF
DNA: TGTGCCAGCAGCCGCGACGGGGTCGGCGAGCAGTACTTC

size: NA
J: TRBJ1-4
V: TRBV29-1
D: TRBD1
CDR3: CSVYRDRGNEKLFF
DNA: TGCAGCGTCTACCGGGACAGGGGGAATGAAAAACTGTTTTTT

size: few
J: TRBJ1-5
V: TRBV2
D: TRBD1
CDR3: CASSEEAGGQPQHF
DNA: TGTGCCAGCAGTGAAGAGGCAGGGGGTCAGCCCCAGCATTTT

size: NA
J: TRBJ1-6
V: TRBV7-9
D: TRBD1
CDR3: CASVTTGGNSPLHF
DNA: TGTGCCAGCGTTACTACAGGGGGCAATTCACCCCTCCACTTT

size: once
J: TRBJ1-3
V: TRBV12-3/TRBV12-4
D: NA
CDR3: CASSLGGVNTIYF
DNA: TGTGCCAGCAGTTTAGGGGGCGTAAACACCATATATTTT

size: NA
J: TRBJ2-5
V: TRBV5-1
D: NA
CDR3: CASSPLRAGQETQYF
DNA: TGCGCCAGCAGCCCGCTACGGGCGGGACAAGAGACCCAGTACTTC

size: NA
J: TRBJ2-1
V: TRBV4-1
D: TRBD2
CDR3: CASSQGRLAHNEQFF
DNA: TGCGCCAGCAGCCAAGGCCGACTAGCACACAATGAGCAGTTCTTC

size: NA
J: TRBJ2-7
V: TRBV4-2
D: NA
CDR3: CASSPREGDKQYF
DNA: TGTGCCAGCAGCCCTAGGGAGGGGGATAAGCAGTACTTC

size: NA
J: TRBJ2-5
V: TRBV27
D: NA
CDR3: CASSSSKKTQYF
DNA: TGTGCCAGCAGTTCCAGTAAGAAGACCCAGTACTTC

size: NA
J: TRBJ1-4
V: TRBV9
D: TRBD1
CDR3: CASSPGTGNEKLFF
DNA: TGTGCCAGCAGCCCGGGGACAGGTAATGAAAAACTGTTTTTT

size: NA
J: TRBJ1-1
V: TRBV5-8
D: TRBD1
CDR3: CASSLLHRGQAFF
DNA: TGTGCCAGCAGCTTGCTCCATAGGGGGCAAGCTTTCTTT

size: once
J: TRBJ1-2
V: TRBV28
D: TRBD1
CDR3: CATARAGGTGGYTF
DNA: TGTGCCACCGCCCGGGCAGGGGGAACGGGAGGCTACACCTTC

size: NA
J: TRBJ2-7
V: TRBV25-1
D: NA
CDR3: CASSSSRVRDEQYF
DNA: TGTGCCAGCAGTTCCTCGCGGGTCCGCGACGAGCAGTACTTC

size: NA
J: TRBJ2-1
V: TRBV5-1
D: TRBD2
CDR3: CASSSETSGAYNEQFF
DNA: TGCGCCAGCAGCTCCGAGACTAGCGGAGCCTACAATGAGCAGTTCTTC

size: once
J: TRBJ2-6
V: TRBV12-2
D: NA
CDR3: CASRPGTSGTTGANVLTF
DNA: TGTGCAAGTCGCCCCGGGACTAGCGGAACCACTGGGGCCAACGTCCTGACTTTC

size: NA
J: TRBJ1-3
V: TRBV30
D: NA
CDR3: CAFQTGSGNTIYF
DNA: TGTGCCTTCCAGACGGGTTCTGGAAACACCATATATTTT

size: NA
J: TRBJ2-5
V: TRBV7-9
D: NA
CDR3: CASSLGFIGETQYF
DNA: TGTGCCAGCAGCTTAGGGTTTATCGGTGAGACCCAGTACTTC

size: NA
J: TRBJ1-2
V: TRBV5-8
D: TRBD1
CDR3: CASSLEATGYGYTF
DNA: TGTGCCAGCAGCTTGGAGGCGACAGGGTATGGCTACACCTTC

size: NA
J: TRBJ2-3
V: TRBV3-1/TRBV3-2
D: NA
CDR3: CASSPPPGHTQYF
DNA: TGTGCCAGCAGCCCCCCCCCTGGGCATACGCAGTATTTT

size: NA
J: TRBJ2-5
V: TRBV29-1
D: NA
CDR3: CSAGQFQETQYF
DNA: TGCAGCGCCGGACAGTTTCAAGAGACCCAGTACTTC

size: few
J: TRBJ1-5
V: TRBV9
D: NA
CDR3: CASSAGQTSNQPQHF
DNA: TGTGCCAGCAGCGCCGGACAGACAAGCAATCAGCCCCAGCATTTT

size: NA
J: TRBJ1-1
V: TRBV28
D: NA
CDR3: CASTTKAEGDRGEAFF
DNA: TGTGCCAGCACCACTAAGGCCGAGGGGGATCGTGGTGAAGCTTTCTTT

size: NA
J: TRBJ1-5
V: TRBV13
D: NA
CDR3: CASSFGHSNQPQHF
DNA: TGTGCCAGCAGCTTTGGACATAGCAATCAGCCCCAGCATTTT

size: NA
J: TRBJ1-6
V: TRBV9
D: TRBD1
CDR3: CASSLGQAIPPLHF
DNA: TGTGCCAGCAGCCTAGGACAGGCCATACCACCCCTCCACTTT

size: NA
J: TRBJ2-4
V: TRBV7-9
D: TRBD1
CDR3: CASSLTGAKNIQYF
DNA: TGTGCCAGCAGCTTGACAGGGGCCAAAAACATTCAGTACTTC